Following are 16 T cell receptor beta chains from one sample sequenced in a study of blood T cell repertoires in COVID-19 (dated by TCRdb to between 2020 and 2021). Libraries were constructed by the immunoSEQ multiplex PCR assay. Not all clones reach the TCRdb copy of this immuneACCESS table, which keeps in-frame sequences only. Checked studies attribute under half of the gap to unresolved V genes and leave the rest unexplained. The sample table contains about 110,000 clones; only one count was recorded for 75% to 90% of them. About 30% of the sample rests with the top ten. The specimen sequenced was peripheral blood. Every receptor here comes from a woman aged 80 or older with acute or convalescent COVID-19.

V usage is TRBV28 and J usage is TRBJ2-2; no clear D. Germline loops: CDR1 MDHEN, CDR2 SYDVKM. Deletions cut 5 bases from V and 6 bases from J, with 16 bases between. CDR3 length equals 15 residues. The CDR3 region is CASSPHPQDSGELFF. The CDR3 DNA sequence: TGTGCCAGCAGTCCGCACCCCCAGGATTCCGGGGAGCTGTTTTTT.

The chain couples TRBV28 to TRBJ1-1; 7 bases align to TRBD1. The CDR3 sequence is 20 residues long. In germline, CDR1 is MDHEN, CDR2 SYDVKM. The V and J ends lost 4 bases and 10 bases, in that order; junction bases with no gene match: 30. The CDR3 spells CASSYSLGDRIIGEDVRAFF. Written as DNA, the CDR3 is TGTGCCAGCAGTTATTCCCTCGGGGACAGAATTATCGGGGAGGATGTTAGAGCTTTCTTT.

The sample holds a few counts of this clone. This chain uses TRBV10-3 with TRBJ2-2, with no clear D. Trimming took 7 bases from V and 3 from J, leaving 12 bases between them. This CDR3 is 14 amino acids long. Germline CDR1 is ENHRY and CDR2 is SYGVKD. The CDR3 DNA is TGTGCCATCACCTCTAACCGGGACACCGGGGAGCTGTTTTTT. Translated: CAITSNRDTGELFF.

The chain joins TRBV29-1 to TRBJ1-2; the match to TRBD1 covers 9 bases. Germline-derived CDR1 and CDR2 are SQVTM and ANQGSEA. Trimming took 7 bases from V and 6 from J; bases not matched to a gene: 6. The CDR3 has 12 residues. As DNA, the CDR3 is TGCAGCGACCTCACAGGGGGCCATGGCTACACCTTC. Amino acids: CSDLTGGHGYTF.

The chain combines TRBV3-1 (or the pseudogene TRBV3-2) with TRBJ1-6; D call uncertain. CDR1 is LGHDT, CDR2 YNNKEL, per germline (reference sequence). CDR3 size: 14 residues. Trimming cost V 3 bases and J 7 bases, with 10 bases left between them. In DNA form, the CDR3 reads TGTGCCAGCAGCCAGGCGGGGAACAATTCACCCCTCCACTTT. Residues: CASSQAGNNSPLHF.

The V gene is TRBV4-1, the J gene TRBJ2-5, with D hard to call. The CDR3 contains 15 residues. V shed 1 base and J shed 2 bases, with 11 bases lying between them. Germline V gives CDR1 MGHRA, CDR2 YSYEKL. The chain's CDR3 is CASSQGSTVQETQYF. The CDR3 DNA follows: TGCGCCAGCAGCCAAGGAAGTACAGTTCAAGAGACCCAGTACTTC.

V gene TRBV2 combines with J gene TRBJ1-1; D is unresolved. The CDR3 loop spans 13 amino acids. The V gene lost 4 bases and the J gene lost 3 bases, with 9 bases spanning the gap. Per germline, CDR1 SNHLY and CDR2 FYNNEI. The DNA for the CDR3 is TGTGCCAGCAGTGTCGAGGAGTACACTGAAGCTTTCTTT. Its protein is CASSVEEYTEAFF.

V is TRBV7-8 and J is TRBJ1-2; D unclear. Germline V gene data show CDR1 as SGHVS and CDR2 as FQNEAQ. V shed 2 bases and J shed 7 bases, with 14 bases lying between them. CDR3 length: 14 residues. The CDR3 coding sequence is TGTGCCAGCAGCTTACAGCAGGCCCCTATTGGCTACACCTTC. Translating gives CASSLQQAPIGYTF.

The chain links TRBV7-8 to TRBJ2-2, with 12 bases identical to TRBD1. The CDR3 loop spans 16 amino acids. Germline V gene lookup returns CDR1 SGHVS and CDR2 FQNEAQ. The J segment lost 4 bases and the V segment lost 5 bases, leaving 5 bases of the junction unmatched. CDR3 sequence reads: CASSNRDRGLTGELFF. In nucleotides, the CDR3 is TGTGCCAGCAGCAACCGGGACAGGGGGCTCACCGGGGAGCTGTTTTTT.

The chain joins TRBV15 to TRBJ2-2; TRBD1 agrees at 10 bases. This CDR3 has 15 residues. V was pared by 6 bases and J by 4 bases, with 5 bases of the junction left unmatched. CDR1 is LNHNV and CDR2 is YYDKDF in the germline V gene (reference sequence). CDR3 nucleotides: TGTGCCACCAGGGGGACAGGGGTCCTCACCGGGGAGCTGTTTTTT. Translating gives CATRGTGVLTGELFF. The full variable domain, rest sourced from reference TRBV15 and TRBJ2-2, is DAMVIQNPRYQVTQFGKPVTLSCSQTLNHNVMYWYQQKSSQAPKLLFHYYDKDFNNEADTPDNFQSRRPNTSFCFLDIRSPGLGDTAMYLCATRGTGVLTGELFFGEGSRLTVL.

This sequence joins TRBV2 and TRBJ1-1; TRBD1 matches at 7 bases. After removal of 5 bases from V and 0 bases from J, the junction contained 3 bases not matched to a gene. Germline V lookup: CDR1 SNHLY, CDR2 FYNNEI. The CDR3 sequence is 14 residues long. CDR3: CASSRQGMNTEAFF. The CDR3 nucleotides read TGTGCCAGCAGTCGACAGGGTATGAACACTGAAGCTTTCTTT.

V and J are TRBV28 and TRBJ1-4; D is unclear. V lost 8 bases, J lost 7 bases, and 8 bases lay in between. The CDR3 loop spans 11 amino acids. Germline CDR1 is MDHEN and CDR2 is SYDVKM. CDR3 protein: CASAGGEKLFF. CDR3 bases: TGTGCCAGCGCCGGAGGTGAAAAACTGTTTTTT.

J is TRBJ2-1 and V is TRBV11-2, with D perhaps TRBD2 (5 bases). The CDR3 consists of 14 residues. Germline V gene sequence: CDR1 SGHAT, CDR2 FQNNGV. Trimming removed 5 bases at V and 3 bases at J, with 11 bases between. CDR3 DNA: TGTGCCAGCAGCCCGAATGGACTCTACAATGAGCAGTTCTTC. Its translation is CASSPNGLYNEQFF.

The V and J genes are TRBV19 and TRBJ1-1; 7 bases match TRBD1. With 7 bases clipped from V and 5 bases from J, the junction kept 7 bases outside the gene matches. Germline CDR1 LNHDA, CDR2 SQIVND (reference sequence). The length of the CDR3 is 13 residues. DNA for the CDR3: TGTGCCAGTACTCACAGGGGAGGTACTGAAGCTTTCTTT. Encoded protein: CASTHRGGTEAFF.

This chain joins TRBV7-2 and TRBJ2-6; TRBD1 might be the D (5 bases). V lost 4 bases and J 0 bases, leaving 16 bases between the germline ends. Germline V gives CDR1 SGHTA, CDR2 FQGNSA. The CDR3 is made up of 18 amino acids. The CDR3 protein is CASSYHRITFSGANVLTF. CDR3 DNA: TGTGCCAGCAGCTACCACAGGATTACCTTCTCTGGGGCCAACGTCCTGACTTTC.

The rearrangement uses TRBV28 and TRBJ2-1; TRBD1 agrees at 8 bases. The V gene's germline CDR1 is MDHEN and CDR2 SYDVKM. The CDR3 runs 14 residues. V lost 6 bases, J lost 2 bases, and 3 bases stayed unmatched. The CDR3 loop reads CASRDRAAYNEQFF. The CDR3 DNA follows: TGTGCCAGCAGGGACAGGGCGGCCTACAATGAGCAGTTCTTC.